One T cell receptor (beta chain) is described in this entry. This entry is derived from a study of blood T cell repertoires in COVID-19. Study background: In each case, the material was cDNA or gDNA derived from T cells, B-cell-depleted T cells, or PBMCs.

Germline CDR1 LGHDT, CDR2 YNNKEL (reference sequence). The J segment lost 7 bases and the V segment lost 3 bases, leaving 6 bases of the junction unmatched. The CDR3 loop spans 14 amino acids. TCRdb keeps only in-frame clones here, not all; method: immunoSEQ multiplex PCR. The table lists around 470,000 clones, 80% to 95% of them singletons. This chain joins TRBV3-1 (or the pseudogene TRBV3-2) and TRBJ1-2, with 9 positions matching TRBD1. Source material: PBMCs or T cells enriched from blood (not recorded which). The receptor was derived from a man between 18 and 35 years old who had recovered from COVID-19. Here the CDR3 reads CASSQRTGVGGYTF. In DNA, the CDR3 is TGTGCCAGCAGCCAGCGGACAGGGGTGGGTGGCTACACCTTC.